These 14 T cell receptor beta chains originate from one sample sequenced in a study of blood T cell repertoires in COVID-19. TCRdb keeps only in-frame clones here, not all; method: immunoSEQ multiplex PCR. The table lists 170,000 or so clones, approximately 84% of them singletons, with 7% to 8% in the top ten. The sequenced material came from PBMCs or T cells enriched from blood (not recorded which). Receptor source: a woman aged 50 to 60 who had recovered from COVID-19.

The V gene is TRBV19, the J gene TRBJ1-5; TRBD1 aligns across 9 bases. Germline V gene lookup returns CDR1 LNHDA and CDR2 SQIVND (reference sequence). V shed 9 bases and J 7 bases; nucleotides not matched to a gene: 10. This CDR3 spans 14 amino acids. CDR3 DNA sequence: TGTGCCAGCACGACAGGGGGGATCGGGCAGCCCCAGCATTTT. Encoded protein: CASTTGGIGQPQHF.

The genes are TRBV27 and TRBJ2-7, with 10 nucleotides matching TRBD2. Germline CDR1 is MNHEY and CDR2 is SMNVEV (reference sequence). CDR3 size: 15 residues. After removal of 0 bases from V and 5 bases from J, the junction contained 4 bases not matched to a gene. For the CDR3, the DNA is TGTGCCAGCAGTTTATCGGGACTAGCGCAGAACGAGCAGTACTTC. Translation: CASSLSGLAQNEQYF.

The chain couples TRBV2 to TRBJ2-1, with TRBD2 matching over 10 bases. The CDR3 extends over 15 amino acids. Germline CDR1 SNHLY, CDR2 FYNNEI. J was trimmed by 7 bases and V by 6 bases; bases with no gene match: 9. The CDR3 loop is CASRSGTSETNEQFF. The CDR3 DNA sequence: TGTGCCAGCAGATCCGGGACTAGCGAGACAAATGAGCAGTTCTTC. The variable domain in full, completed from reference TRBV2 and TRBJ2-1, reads EPEVTQTPSHQVTQMGQEVILRCVPISNHLYFYWYRQILGQKVEFLVSFYNNEISEKSEIFDDQFSVERPDGSNFTLKIRSTKLEDSAMYFCASRSGTSETNEQFFGPGTRLTVL.

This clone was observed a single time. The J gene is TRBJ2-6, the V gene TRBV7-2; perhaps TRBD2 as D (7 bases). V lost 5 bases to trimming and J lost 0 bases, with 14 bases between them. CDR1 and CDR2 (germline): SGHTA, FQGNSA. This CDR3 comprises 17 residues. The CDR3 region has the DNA TGTGCCAGCAGCCCCGGGGGGCTCCGCTCTGGGGCCAACGTCCTGACTTTC. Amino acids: CASSPGGLRSGANVLTF.

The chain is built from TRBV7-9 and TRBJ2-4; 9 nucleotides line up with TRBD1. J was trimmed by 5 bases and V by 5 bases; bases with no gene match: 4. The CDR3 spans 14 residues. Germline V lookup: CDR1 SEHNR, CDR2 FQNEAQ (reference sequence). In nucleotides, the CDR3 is TGTGCCAGCAGCCTGGACAGGGGCCAAAACATTCAGTACTTC. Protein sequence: CASSLDRGQNIQYF.

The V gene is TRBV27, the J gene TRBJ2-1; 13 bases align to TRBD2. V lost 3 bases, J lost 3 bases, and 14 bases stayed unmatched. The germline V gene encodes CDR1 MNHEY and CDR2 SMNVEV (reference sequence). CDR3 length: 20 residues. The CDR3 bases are TGTGCCAGCAGTTTTGGCTTACTAGCGGGAGGGCCTAGGAGCTACAATGAGCAGTTCTTC. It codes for CASSFGLLAGGPRSYNEQFF.

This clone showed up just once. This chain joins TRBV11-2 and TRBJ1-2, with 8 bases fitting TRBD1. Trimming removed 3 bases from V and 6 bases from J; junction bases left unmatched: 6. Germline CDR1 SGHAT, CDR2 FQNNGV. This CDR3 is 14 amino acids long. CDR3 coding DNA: TGTGCCAGCAGCTTTAACAGGGGGGGGAATGGCTACACCTTC. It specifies CASSFNRGGNGYTF.

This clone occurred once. The CDR3 reads CASSFLQGRTDTQYF. The DNA of the CDR3 is TGTGCCAGCAGCTTTCTTCAGGGTAGGACAGATACGCAGTATTTT. The chain employs TRBV7-9 and TRBJ2-3; TRBD1 is a possible D gene (5 bases). This CDR3 has 15 residues. CDR1 is SEHNR and CDR2 is FQNEAQ in the germline V gene (reference sequence). Between the trimmed V and J ends, which lost 3 bases and 3 bases, there was a span of 13 bases.

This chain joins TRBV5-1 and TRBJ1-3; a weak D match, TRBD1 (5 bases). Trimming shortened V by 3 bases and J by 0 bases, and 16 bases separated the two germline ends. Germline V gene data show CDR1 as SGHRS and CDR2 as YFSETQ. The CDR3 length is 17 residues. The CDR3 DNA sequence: TGCGCCAGCAGCTATTATACGGGACTCAGCTCTGGAAACACCATATATTTT. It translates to CASSYYTGLSSGNTIYF.

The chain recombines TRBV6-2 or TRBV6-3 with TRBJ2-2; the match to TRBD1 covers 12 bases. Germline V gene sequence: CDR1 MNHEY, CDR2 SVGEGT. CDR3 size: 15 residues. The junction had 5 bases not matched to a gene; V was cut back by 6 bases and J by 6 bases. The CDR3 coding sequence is TGTGCCAGCAGCCCCGGGACAGGGGGCTCCGGGGAGCTGTTTTTT. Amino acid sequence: CASSPGTGGSGELFF.

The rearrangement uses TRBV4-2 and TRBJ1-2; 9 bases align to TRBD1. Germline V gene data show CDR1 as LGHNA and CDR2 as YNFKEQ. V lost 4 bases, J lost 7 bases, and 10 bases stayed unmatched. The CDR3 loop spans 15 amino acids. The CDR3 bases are TGTGCCAGCAGCCGCTCTACAGGGGGCGCAGGTGGCTACACCTTC. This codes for CASSRSTGGAGGYTF.

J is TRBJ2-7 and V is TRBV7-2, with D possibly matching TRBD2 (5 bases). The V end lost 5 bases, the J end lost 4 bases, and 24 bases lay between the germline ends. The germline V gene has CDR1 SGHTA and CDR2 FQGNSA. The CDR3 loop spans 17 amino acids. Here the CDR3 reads CASSTPPRGSSRYEQYF. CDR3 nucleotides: TGTGCCAGCAGCACCCCCCCTCGAGGGTCCTCGCGGTACGAGCAGTACTTC.

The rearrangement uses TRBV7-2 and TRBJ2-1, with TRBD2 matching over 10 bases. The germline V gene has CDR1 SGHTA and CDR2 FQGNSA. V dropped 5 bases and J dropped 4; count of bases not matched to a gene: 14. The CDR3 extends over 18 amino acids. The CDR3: CASSRLAFGLAEYNEQFF. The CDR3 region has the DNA TGTGCCAGCAGCCGCCTCGCCTTTGGACTAGCGGAATACAATGAGCAGTTCTTC.

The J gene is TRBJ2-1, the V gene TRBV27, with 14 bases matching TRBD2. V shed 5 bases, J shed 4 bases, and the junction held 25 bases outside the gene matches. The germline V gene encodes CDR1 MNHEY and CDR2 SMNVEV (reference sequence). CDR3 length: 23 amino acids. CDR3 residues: CASSAGPGLAGEFSFMVYNEQFF. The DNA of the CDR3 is TGTGCCAGCAGTGCCGGGCCGGGACTAGCGGGAGAATTTTCCTTTATGGTGTACAATGAGCAGTTCTTC.